The entry that follows covers one T cell receptor (beta chain) sequence. Its antigen is currently not known. The input lacks base qualities; no much larger clone sits a single base away. Looking up the germline V gene yields CDR1 SGHDN and CDR2 FVKESK. Including cysteine and phenylalanine, the CDR3 has 14 amino acids. Here the CDR3 DNA is all that survives: 42 bases in frame from base 1. The trim is 5 bases for V and 6 bases for J, with a gap of 14 bases between the germline ends. The data derive from a study of cytomegalovirus exposure and HLA in healthy donors (dated by TCRdb to 2016 to 2017). Study-level background: An earlier analysis of approximately 600 of the donors reported approximately 270 Gb of sequence data and 100 million to 140 million unique TCR beta sequences from some 180 million T cells. The study aimed to test whether cataloging public T cell receptors could reveal signatures of past pathogen exposure. To study patterns of TCR occurrence, a later analysis re-analyzed previously published TCR beta repertoires from just over 650 donors and added high-resolution HLA genotyping. An early release that covered about 600 HLA-typed donors contained 250 to 350 gigabases of sequencing data and tens of millions of unique TCR sequences. The study used immunosequencing to profile the T cell repertoires of approximately 630 subjects and linked those repertoires to cytomegalovirus serostatus. Of the roughly 400 genotyped donors, around 81% fell in the genetic ancestry cluster associated with self-reported Caucasian donors. Along with the approximately 700-subject first cohort, a separate validation cohort of around 110 different subjects was used. Because of strong linkage in the cohort, roughly five DR-DQ haplotypes were treated as single units for association and clustering. Typing coverage differed by locus: A, B, C, DRB1 and DQB1 were typed in about 620-630 donors, DQA1 in 500 to 550, DPA1 in around 580, and DPB1 in 472. HLA typing included class I and class II loci at four-digit resolution. Every repertoire in the discovery cohort had been generated on one and the same sequencing platform. Donor age, sex, ethnicity and CMV serostatus were collected together with the repertoire data. In an earlier analysis of a few hundred of the donors, high-throughput TCR beta sequencing was used to judge whether each TCR beta V gene segment behaved as functional or pseudogenic. Rather than using new phenotypic data, the later analysis identified candidate immune exposures from TCR beta sequences and from how often those sequences occurred across donors. A later genetic analysis took genome-wide SNP genotypes for about three fifths of the 666 donors and used that subset as a discovery cohort. The study combined high-throughput TCR immunosequencing, statistical association of individual TCRs with disease status, and machine learning to predict cytomegalovirus infection status. On average, around 240,000 unique TCR beta nucleotide sequences were sequenced per donor among 350 to 400 genotyped donors of the cohort, with 15% to 20% of those sequences being non-productive. Broad study findings and their caveats: Most TCR sequences were seen in very few donors, while some public TCRs were found in many individuals. Some IMGT-functional V segments, including TRBV6-2 and TRBV6-3, could not be distinguished by the 87-base-pair reads and were therefore excluded. Broadly in line with IMGT annotations, most TCR beta V segments showed up in productive rearrangements about 87% or about 30% of the time in an earlier analysis of 450 to 750 of the donors. Because counts were too low, fewer than 20 rarely observed V segments, including chromosome 9 orphons, were excluded from the earlier analysis of some 540 of the donors. Strong co-occurrence of HLA alleles, especially DR and DQ, made assigning TCR associations to individual alleles difficult. Specific HLA alleles were associated with about 17,000 TCR beta sequences at a false discovery rate of 0.05 in a later analysis. The cohort was sequenced for TCR beta chains only, and without alpha or paired-chain data the features that could be detected were limited. Roughly uniform sequencing depth across donors was assumed in presence/absence analyses, although this assumption may not hold. A cluster of highly shared sequence variants was judged likely to be a technical artifact of the sequencing pipeline. A later analysis reported that several top co-occurrence clusters appeared linked to parvovirus B19, influenza, CMV and Epstein-Barr virus. A total of 150 to 200 TCR beta chains were listed by the study as associated with cytomegalovirus. In a later analysis, the rate of TCR association differed among HLA loci, with DRB1 alleles having the most associated TCRs and HLA-C alleles having the fewest. CMV serostatus was the only immune exposure information available for the cohort. A later analysis found that most CMV-associated TCR beta chains appeared HLA-restricted, with HLA associations seemingly driven largely by CMV exposure. According to the authors, the approach could potentially be generalized to other disease states and immunological phenotypes. A few of the identified cytomegalovirus-associated TCR beta chains were confirmed in vitro to be specific for cytomegalovirus antigens. Because some donors lacked HLA typing at each locus, the association tests relied only on the typed subset. In a later genetic analysis, a missense DCLRE1C variant was associated with V-gene and J-gene trimming of TCR beta chains, and the association was replicated in an independent cohort. A further reported finding was that TCR beta sequences accurately predicted the HLA-A and HLA-B alleles for most subjects in the first cohort. Compared with the approximately 700-donor mean, donors in an Asian-associated ancestry cluster had fewer N-insertions in productive TCRs, according to a later genetic analysis. In both the original and validation cohorts, the classifier was reported to diagnose cytomegalovirus status with high specificity and sensitivity. Compared with equally common non-associated chains, HLA-associated TCR beta chains in a later analysis were more clonally expanded and had lower generation probabilities. Correlated functional status among segregating V segments might be attributable to linkage disequilibrium, but an unknown experimental factor could not be ruled out.

Library creation used the immunoSEQ multiplex PCR assay. For the multiplex PCR, a mixture combining 60 forward primers for TCR Vbeta segments and 13 reverse primers for TCR Jbeta segments was used. The CDR3 region of rearranged TCR beta genes was amplified from genomic DNA with a multiplex PCR assay. On the Illumina HiSeq System, the amplified TCR beta libraries were sequenced as 87-base-pair reads. Per the source publication's procedure: A later analysis tallied 75 million to 95 million unique TCR beta chains across the 700 or so repertoires, and approximately 12 million of those chains were shared by two or more donors. Raw reads were error-corrected and collapsed into unique sequences with a nearest-neighbor algorithm that merged closely related sequences to remove PCR and sequencing errors. To assign V, D and J gene segments, CDR3 sequences were aligned to IMGT reference sequences. For a sequence to be retained, a match of at least six nucleotides was required to both a V gene segment and a J gene segment. A rearrangement counted as productive if the CDR3 had no stop codons and remained in frame with V and J, and every other rearrangement counted as non-productive. CDR3 was defined according to IMGT convention as the region running from the second conserved V-encoded cysteine to the conserved J-encoded phenylalanine. The earlier analysis of approximately 590 of the donors excluded any sequence lacking an unambiguous match to a single V gene segment. An earlier analysis of 587 of the donors classified V segments as functional when productive rearrangements were above 56.7% and as segregating when the standard deviation between donors was above 5%. A statistical classification framework was developed to diagnose cytomegalovirus status using the catalog of TCR beta chain sequences. V and J gene assignment, in a later analysis, came from comparing TCR nucleotide sequences with IMGT/GENE-DB human TR gene sequences. Using the TCRdist pipeline, a later analysis assigned CDR3 sequences along with most-parsimonious VDJ recombination scenarios. A later analysis defined each TCR beta chain by its CDR3 amino acid sequence plus V-gene family, and excluded reads lacking a unique V-gene family. As a way to deal with suspected cross-contamination and a sequencing artifact, a later analysis dropped hundreds of nucleotide sequences that were highly shared and had low generation probability. A later analysis calculated a clonal expansion index for each public chain from normalized within-repertoire ranks of inferred template counts. A later analysis computed generation probabilities with a VDJ recombination model fitted to out-of-frame rearrangements, and checked the results against IGoR. In a later analysis, TCR-TCR, TCR-HLA and TCR-CMV co-occurrence was scored with hypergeometric tests, and a repertoire-size bias correction was applied to TCR pairs. In a later analysis, false discovery rates were estimated by permuting HLA or CMV assignments 20 times. A later analysis grouped co-occurring TCRs with DBSCAN, adding TCRdist sequence similarity when clustering within HLA-allele-positive subsets. Co-occurrence clustering excluded repertoires with fewer than 30,000 or more than 120,000 public chains, plus five with anomalous nucleotide sharing. Entries here come from immuneACCESS through TCRdb and include only in-frame sequences with V and J called. Some clones fail to appear in such tables; in the studies checked, an unresolved V gene covers under half of the shortfall, and the cause of the remainder is unknown. V and J calls and clone size are copied from that table; D and trimming were computed from the DNA. This sample has 110,000 or so clones in its table, and over 65% of those were observed once. 4.2% of the sample lies in the top ten.

In total, approximately 610 healthy bone marrow donors made up the cohort. All cohort members were sampled while nominally healthy, although unrecorded immune exposures were likely present. The donor tested CMV seropositive and was one of the 289 seropositive cohort members. Every donor gave a peripheral blood sample, and the peripheral blood mononuclear cells from that sample were used for TCR beta sequencing. Genomic DNA extraction from the blood cell samples was performed with the Qiagen DNeasy Blood Extraction Kit. Sequencing used PBMCs. The chain is assembled from TRBV14 and TRBJ2-1; the best D guess is TRBD1, with 7 bases matching. The sequence derives from a middle-aged woman in good health and CMV-seropositive. The DNA is as follows: TGTGCCAGCAGCAACCTCAGGGGGGTCAATGAGCAGTTCTTC. Translated, it reads CASSNLRGVNEQFF.